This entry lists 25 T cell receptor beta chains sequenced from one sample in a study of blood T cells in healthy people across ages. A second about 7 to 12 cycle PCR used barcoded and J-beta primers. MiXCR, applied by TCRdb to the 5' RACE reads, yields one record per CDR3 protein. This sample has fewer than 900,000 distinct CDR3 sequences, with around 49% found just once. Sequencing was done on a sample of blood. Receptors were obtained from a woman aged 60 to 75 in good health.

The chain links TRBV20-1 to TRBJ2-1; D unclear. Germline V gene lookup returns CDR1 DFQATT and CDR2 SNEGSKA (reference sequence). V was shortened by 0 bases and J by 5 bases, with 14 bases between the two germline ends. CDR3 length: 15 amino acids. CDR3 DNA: TGCAGTGCTAGAGATCGTAGAGTTCCCAACAATGAGCAGTTCTTC. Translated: CSARDRRVPNNEQFF.

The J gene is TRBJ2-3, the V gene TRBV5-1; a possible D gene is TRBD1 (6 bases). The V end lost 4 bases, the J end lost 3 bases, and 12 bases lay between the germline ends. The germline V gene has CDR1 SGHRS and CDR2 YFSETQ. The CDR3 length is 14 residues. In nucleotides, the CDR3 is TGCGCCAGCAGCCCGGACAGACCTACAGATACGCAGTATTTT. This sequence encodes CASSPDRPTDTQYF. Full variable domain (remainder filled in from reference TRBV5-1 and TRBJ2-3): KAGVTQTPRYLIKTRGQQVTLSCSPISGHRSVSWYQQTPGQGLQFLFEYFSETQRNKGNFPGRFSGRQFSNSRSEMNVSTLELGDSALYLCASSPDRPTDTQYFGPGTRLTVL.

This CDR3 is CASSDQGNNEQYF. Here the CDR3 DNA reads TGTGCCAGCAGTGACCAGGGTAACAATGAGCAGTACTTC. V usage is TRBV6-5 and J usage is TRBJ2-5; D is perhaps TRBD1 (5 bases). V lost 5 bases and J 11 bases, leaving 18 bases between the germline ends. The CDR3 consists of 13 residues. CDR1 is MNHEY and CDR2 is SVGAGI in the germline V gene.

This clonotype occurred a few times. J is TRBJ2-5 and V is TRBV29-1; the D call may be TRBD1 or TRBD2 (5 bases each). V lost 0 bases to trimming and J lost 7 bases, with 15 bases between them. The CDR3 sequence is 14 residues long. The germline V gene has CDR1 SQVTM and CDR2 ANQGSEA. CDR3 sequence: CSVEEIGAPGTQYF. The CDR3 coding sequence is TGCAGCGTTGAAGAAATCGGGGCCCCCGGGACCCAGTACTTC.

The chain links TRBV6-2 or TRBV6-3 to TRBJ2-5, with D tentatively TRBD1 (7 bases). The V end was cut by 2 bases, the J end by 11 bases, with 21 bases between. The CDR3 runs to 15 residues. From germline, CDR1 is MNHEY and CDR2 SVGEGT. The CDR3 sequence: CASSYKETGRDEQYF. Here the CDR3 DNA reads TGTGCCAGCAGTTACAAGGAGACAGGGCGGGATGAGCAGTACTTC.

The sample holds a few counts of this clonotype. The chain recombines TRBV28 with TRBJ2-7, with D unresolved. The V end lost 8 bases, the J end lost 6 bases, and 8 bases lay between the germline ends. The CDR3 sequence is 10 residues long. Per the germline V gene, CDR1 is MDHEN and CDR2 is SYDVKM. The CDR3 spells CASGPFEQYF. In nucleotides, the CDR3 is TGTGCCAGCGGCCCATTCGAGCAGTACTTC.

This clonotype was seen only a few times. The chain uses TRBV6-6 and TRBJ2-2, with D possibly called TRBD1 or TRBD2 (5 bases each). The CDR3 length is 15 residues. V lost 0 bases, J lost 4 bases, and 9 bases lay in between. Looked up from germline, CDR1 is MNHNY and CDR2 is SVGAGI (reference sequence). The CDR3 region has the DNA TGTGCCAGCAGTTACTCGGCAGGGACCACCGGGGAGCTGTTTTTT. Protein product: CASSYSAGTTGELFF.

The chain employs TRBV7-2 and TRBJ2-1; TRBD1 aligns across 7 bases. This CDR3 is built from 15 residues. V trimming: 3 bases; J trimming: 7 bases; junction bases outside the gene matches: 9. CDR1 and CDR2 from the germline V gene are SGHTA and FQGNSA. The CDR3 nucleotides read TGTGCCAGCAGCTTCGGTGTAGGGGGCGCGAATGAGCAGTTCTTC. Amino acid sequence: CASSFGVGGANEQFF.

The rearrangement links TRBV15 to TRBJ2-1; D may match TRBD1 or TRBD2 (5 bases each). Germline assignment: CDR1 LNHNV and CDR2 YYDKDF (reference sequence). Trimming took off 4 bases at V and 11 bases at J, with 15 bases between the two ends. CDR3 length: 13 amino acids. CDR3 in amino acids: CATSTSGTIKQFF. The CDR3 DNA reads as TGTGCCACCAGCACCTCAGGGACCATCAAGCAGTTCTTC.

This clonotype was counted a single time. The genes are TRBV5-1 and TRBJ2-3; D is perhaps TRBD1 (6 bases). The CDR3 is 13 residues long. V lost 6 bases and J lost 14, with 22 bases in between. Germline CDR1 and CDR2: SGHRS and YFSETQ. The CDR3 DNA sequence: TGCGCCAGCAAAGAGACGCAGGGGAGTCTGTGGTATTTT. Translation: CASKETQGSLWYF.

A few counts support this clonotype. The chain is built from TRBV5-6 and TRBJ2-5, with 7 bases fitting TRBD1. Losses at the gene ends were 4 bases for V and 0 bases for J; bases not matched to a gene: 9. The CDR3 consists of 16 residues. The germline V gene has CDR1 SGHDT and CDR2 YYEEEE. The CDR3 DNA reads TGTGCCAGCAGCCCCCGGACAGGCCAGTACCAAGAGACCCAGTACTTC. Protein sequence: CASSPRTGQYQETQYF. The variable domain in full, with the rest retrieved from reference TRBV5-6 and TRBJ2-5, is DAGVTQSPTHLIKTRGQQVTLRCSPKSGHDTVSWYQQALGQGPQFIFQYYEEEERQRGNFPDRFSGHQFPNYSSELNVNALLLGDSALYLCASSPRTGQYQETQYFGPGTRLLVL.

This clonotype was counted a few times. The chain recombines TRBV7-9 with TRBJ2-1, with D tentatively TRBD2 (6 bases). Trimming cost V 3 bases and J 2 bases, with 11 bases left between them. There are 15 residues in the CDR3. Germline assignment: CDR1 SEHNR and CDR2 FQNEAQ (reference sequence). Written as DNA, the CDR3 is TGTGCCAGCAGCTTTCGGGAGATCGCCTACAATGAGCAGTTCTTC. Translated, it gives CASSFREIAYNEQFF.

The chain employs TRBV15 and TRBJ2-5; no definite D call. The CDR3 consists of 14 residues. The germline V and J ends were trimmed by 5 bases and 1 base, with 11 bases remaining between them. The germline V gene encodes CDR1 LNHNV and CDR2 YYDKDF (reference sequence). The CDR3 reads CATSRVRVQETQYF. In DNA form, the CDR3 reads TGTGCCACCAGCCGGGTCCGGGTCCAAGAGACCCAGTACTTC.

Written as DNA, the CDR3 is TGTGCCAGCAGCCAAGATGCGGCAGGGGGATTTGCAGATACGCAGTATTTT. Translated, it gives CASSQDAAGGFADTQYF. The J gene is TRBJ2-3, the V gene TRBV4-2, with TRBD1 identical over 7 bases. The CDR3 loop spans 17 amino acids. Trimming removed 0 bases from V and 4 bases from J; junction bases left unmatched: 10. Germline assignment: CDR1 LGHNA and CDR2 YNFKEQ.

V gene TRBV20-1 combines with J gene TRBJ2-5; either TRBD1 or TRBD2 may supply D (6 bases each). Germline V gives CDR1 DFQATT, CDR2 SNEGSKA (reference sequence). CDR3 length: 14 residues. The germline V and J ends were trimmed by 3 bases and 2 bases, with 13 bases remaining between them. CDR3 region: CSARLIGGQETQYF. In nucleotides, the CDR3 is TGCAGTGCTAGGTTAATAGGGGGGCAAGAGACCCAGTACTTC.

The CDR3 region has the DNA TGTGCCAGCGGTGAGCGGGAGGGCCGGACAGATACGCAGTATTTT. Protein product: CASGEREGRTDTQYF. The rearrangement uses TRBV28 and TRBJ2-3, with 10 bases identical to TRBD2. This CDR3 is built from 15 residues. Germline lookup yields CDR1 MDHEN and CDR2 SYDVKM. With V trimmed by 8 bases and J by 3 bases, 8 bases remained unmatched.

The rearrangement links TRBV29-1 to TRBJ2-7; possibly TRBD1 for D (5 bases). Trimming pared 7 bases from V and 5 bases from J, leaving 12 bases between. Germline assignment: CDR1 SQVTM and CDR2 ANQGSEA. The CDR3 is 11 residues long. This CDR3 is CSASGAHEQYF. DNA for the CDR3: TGCAGCGCCTCTGGGGCCCACGAGCAGTACTTC.

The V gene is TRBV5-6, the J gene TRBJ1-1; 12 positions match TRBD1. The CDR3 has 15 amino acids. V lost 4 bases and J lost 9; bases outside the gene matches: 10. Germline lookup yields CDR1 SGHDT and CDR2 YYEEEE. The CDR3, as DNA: TGTGCCAGCAGCGGGGAGGGACAGGGGGCAGCGAAAGCTTTCTTT. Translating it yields CASSGEGQGAAKAFF.

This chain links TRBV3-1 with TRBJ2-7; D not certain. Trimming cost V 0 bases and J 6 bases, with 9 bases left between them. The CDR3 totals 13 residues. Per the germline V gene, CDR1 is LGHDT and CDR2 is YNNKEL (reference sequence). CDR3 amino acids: CASSQDPGSEQYF. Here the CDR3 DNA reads TGTGCCAGCAGCCAAGATCCCGGATCCGAGCAGTACTTC.

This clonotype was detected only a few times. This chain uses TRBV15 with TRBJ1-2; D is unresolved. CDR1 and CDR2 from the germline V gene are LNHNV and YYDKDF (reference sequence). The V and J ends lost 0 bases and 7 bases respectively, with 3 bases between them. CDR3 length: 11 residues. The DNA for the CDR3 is TGTGCCACCAGCAGAGATCTTGGCTACACCTTC. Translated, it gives CATSRDLGYTF. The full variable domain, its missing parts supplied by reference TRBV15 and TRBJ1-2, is DAMVIQNPRYQVTQFGKPVTLSCSQTLNHNVMYWYQQKSSQAPKLLFHYYDKDFNNEADTPDNFQSRRPNTSFCFLDIRSPGLGDTAMYLCATSRDLGYTFGSGTRLTVV.

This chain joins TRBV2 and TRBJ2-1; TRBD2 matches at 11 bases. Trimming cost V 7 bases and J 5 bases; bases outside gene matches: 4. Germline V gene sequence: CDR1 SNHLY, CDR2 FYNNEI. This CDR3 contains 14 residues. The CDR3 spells CASTETSGNNEQFF. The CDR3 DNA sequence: TGTGCCAGCACCGAGACTAGCGGGAACAATGAGCAGTTCTTC.

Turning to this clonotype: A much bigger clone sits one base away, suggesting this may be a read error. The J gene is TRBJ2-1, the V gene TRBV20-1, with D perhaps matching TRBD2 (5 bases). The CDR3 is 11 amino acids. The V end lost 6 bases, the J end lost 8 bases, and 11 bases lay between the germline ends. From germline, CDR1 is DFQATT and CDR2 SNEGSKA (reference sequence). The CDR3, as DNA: TGCAGTGCCACGGTGGAGGATGAGCAGTTCTTC. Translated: CSATVEDEQFF.

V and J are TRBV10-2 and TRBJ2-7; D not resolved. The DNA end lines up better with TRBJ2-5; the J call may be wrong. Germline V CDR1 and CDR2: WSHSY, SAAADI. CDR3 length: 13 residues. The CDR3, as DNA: TGCGCCAGCAGTGACCCGAAGCCAGGGACCCAGTACTTC. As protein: CASSDPKPGTQYF.

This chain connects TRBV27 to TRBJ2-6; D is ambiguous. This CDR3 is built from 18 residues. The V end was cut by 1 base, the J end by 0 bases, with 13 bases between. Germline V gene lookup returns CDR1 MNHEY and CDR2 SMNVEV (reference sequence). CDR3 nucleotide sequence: TGTGCCAGCAGTTTATTCGTCAGTTTCGGCTCTGGGGCCAACGTCCTGACTTTC. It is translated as CASSLFVSFGSGANVLTF.

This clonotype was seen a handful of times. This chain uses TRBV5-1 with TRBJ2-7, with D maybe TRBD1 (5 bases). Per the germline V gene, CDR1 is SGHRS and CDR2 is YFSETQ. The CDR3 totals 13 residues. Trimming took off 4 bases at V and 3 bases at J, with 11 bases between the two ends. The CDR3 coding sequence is TGCGCCAGCAGCGCGATTGACAGCTACGAGCAGTACTTC. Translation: CASSAIDSYEQYF.